The source of this T cell receptor beta chain is a study of cytomegalovirus exposure and HLA in healthy donors. This clone has just a few counts. 60 Vbeta and 13 Jbeta primers were used in PCR. Generated by immunoSEQ multiplex PCR, the TCRdb table keeps only in-frame clones and is missing some. The sample shows 150,000 to 200,000 clones, roughly 80% of them seen only once. The V segment lost 3 bases and the J segment 6 bases; nucleotides outside the gene matches: 8. The CDR3 totals 15 residues. Germline CDR1 is SGHTA and CDR2 is FQGNSA. The sequence came from a woman aged 50 to 65 in good health and CMV-seropositive. The sample comprised PBMCs. This chain links TRBV7-2 with TRBJ1-2; 9 bases fit TRBD1. CDR3 protein: CASSLGDRVIDGYTF. The CDR3 DNA follows: TGTGCCAGCAGCTTGGGGGACAGGGTAATCGATGGCTACACCTTC.